This entry features one T cell receptor beta chain sequence. Its antigen is unknown. Healthy donors had no documented immune events, such as infections, while sampled. The data stem from a study of identifying expanded T cells in peripheral blood. Findings of the study overall: Variance in clone template counts between approximately two-week samples significantly increased with total template count across all healthy donors. Over around two and four weeks, about 16 and 19 clones changed, versus approximately 1.2 between replicates.

Here immunoSEQ multiplex PCR was the method, and the copy in TCRdb shows in-frame clones only, minus some. This table holds around 90,000 clones, 88% found once. Per the germline V gene, CDR1 is SGHVS and CDR2 is FQNEAQ. Trimming removed 3 bases from V and 3 bases from J, with 13 bases in between. This CDR3 comprises 15 residues. What was sequenced was blood. V gene TRBV7-8 combines with J gene TRBJ2-3, with D maybe TRBD1 (6 bases). The origin of this receptor is a person aged 18-70 years in good health. DNA for the CDR3: TGTGCCAGCAGCTTGGGGGCGATGAGAACAGATACGCAGTATTTT. Residues: CASSLGAMRTDTQYF.